Below are 26 T cell receptor beta chains sequenced from a single sample in a study of blood T cell repertoires in COVID-19. Repertoires were generated with immunoSEQ multiplex PCR, while TCRdb's copy carries only in-frame clones and drops some. The sample lists about 45,000 clones; around 81% were seen once. The sequenced material came from peripheral blood. All receptors come from a man aged 50 to 60 with active COVID-19.

V is TRBV5-6 and J is TRBJ2-7; D gene uncertain. The CDR3 consists of 13 residues. Per germline, CDR1 SGHDT and CDR2 YYEEEE. Trimming left V 1 base short and J 7 bases short, with 12 bases between. The CDR3 sequence: CASSLYDPREQYF. The DNA for the CDR3 is TGTGCCAGCAGCTTGTACGATCCGCGAGAGCAGTACTTC.

J is TRBJ1-6 and V is TRBV7-9, with D tentatively TRBD1 (5 bases). The CDR3 is 15 residues long. V lost 0 bases to trimming and J lost 9 bases, with 12 bases between them. In germline, CDR1 is SEHNR, CDR2 FQNEAQ (reference sequence). The DNA for the CDR3 is TGTGCCAGCAGCTTAGCATCGGGGGGAGTTTCACCCCTCCACTTT. It yields the protein CASSLASGGVSPLHF.

This clone was counted a single time. The chain is built from TRBV23-1 and TRBJ1-1; TRBD1 matches 7 bases. TRBV23-1 is filed as an ORF, its function uncertain. V gave up 1 base and J gave up 4 bases; unmatched junction bases: 12. The CDR3 is 17 residues long. The CDR3 spells CASSQCMRGQKGTEAFF. Written as DNA, the CDR3 is TGCGCCAGCAGTCAATGTATGAGGGGGCAGAAGGGCACTGAAGCTTTCTTT.

The chain has TRBV7-5 and TRBJ2-3; TRBD2 is the table's D call, not checked against the DNA. TRBV7-5 is flagged as a pseudogene. This CDR3 has 20 amino acids. CDR3 amino acids: CARSFWAPTSGPEGTDTQYF. CDR3 in DNA: TGTGCCAGAAGCTTTTGGGCCCCGACTAGCGGGCCGGAAGGCACAGATACGCAGTATTTT.

In this sample, this clone turned up a few times. The chain carries TRBV21-1 and TRBJ1-2. TRBV21-1 is a documented pseudogene. The CDR3 spans 14 residues. The CDR3 here is CASSKDEGNYGYTF. CDR3 DNA: TGTGCCAGCAGCAAAGACGAGGGTAACTATGGCTACACCTTC.

The chain joins TRBV2 to TRBJ2-1; weak D call: TRBD1 (6 bases). This CDR3 contains 13 residues. Trimming left V 6 bases short and J 5 bases short, with 11 bases between. Looked up from germline, CDR1 is SNHLY and CDR2 is FYNNEI. The CDR3: CASRGTRNNEQFF. The CDR3 DNA sequence: TGTGCCAGCAGGGGGACAAGAAACAATGAGCAGTTCTTC.

V is TRBV28 and J is TRBJ2-3; no firm D call. Germline V lookup: CDR1 MDHEN, CDR2 SYDVKM. The CDR3 length is 12 residues. Deletions cut 7 bases from V and 5 bases from J, with 10 bases between. The CDR3 loop reads CASTTSGDTQYF. For the CDR3, the DNA is TGTGCCAGCACCACTTCTGGAGATACGCAGTATTTT.

The V and J genes are TRBV5-6 and TRBJ2-1, with D tentatively TRBD2 (5 bases). Germline CDR1 is SGHDT and CDR2 is YYEEEE. V was trimmed by 3 bases and J by 11 bases, leaving 15 bases between them. The CDR3 consists of 13 residues. The CDR3 sequence is CASSSRRTAKQFF. For the CDR3, the DNA is TGTGCCAGCAGCTCTCGGCGGACTGCAAAGCAGTTCTTC.

This chain joins TRBV11-2 and TRBJ2-1, with TRBD2 matching 8 bases. The trim removed 5 bases at V and 0 bases at J, leaving 9 bases unmatched. Germline assignment: CDR1 SGHAT and CDR2 FQNNGV. The length of the CDR3 is 17 residues. The CDR3 nucleotides read TGTGCCAGCAGCCAAGAGACTAGCGCAAGCTCCTACAATGAGCAGTTCTTC. It is translated as CASSQETSASSYNEQFF. Filled out from reference TRBV11-2 and TRBJ2-1, the complete variable domain reads EAGVAQSPRYKIIEKRQSVAFWCNPISGHATLYWYQQILGQGPKLLIQFQNNGVVDDSQLPKDRFSAERLKGVDSTLKIQPAKLEDSAVYLCASSQETSASSYNEQFFGPGTRLTVL.

The rearrangement uses TRBV11-2 and TRBJ2-7, with 8 bases that match TRBD1. Trimming cost V 5 bases and J 5 bases; bases outside gene matches: 8. Germline V CDR1 and CDR2: SGHAT, FQNNGV. The CDR3 length is 14 residues. CDR3 sequence (DNA): TGTGCCAGCAGCCTAGTGGCAGGGGGCAACGAGCAGTACTTC. This sequence encodes CASSLVAGGNEQYF. The entire variable domain, with the rest obtained from reference TRBV11-2 and TRBJ2-7, is as follows: EAGVAQSPRYKIIEKRQSVAFWCNPISGHATLYWYQQILGQGPKLLIQFQNNGVVDDSQLPKDRFSAERLKGVDSTLKIQPAKLEDSAVYLCASSLVAGGNEQYFGPGTRLTVT.

CDR3 DNA: TGTGCTAGTGGTCCTAGCGGCTCCTACAATGAGCAGTTCTTC. It encodes CASGPSGSYNEQFF. V is TRBV12-5 and J is TRBJ2-1; 7 nucleotides agree with TRBD2. The CDR3 spans 14 residues. Germline trimming cut 5 bases from V and 0 bases from J; bases unmatched to any gene: 1. Germline-derived CDR1 and CDR2 are LGHNT and FRNRAP.

This clone came up once. The gene calls are TRBV7-9 and TRBJ1-1; TRBD1 agrees at 8 bases. Germline-derived CDR1 and CDR2 are SEHNR and FQNEAQ (reference sequence). This CDR3 is 15 amino acids long. The V and J ends lost 3 bases and 4 bases, in that order; junction bases with no gene match: 7. The CDR3 loop reads CASSLSQGAFTEAFF. CDR3 coding DNA: TGTGCCAGCAGCTTGAGTCAGGGGGCATTCACTGAAGCTTTCTTT.

J is TRBJ2-7 and V is TRBV9, with a tentative D call TRBD1 (5 bases). V lost 3 bases to trimming and J lost 2 bases, with 12 bases between them. CDR3 length: 14 residues. From germline, CDR1 is SGDLS and CDR2 YYNGEE. The CDR3 DNA reads TGTGCCAGCAGCGACCCAGACAGCCCCTACGAGCAGTACTTC. It is translated as CASSDPDSPYEQYF.

The CDR3 sequence: CASSSQTGGLGKNIQYF. As DNA, the CDR3 is TGTGCCAGCAGCTCCCAGACAGGGGGCTTGGGCAAAAACATTCAGTACTTC. The chain joins TRBV5-4 to TRBJ2-4, with 10 bases aligning to TRBD1. The germline V gene encodes CDR1 SGHNT and CDR2 YYREEE (reference sequence). With V trimmed by 3 bases and J by 3 bases, 9 bases remained unmatched. This CDR3 comprises 17 residues.

The rearrangement uses TRBV2 and TRBJ1-1, with 7 bases lining up with TRBD1. V lost 7 bases and J lost 5; bases outside the gene matches: 10. The germline V gene encodes CDR1 SNHLY and CDR2 FYNNEI. This CDR3 has 14 amino acids. CDR3 sequence: CASISPGGRTEAFF. In DNA, the CDR3 is TGTGCCAGCATTAGTCCAGGGGGGAGAACTGAAGCTTTCTTT.

The chain couples TRBV7-9 to TRBJ1-1, with D uncertain. The CDR3 extends over 12 amino acids. CDR1 is SEHNR and CDR2 is FQNEAQ in the germline V gene (reference sequence). Trimming removed 1 base from V and 6 bases from J, with 6 bases in between. The CDR3 protein is CASSLGLSEAFF. The DNA of the CDR3 is TGTGCCAGCAGCTTAGGACTTTCTGAAGCTTTCTTT.

The rearrangement joins TRBV28 to TRBJ2-7; 9 bases agree with TRBD1. The CDR3 loop spans 15 amino acids. CDR1 MDHEN and CDR2 SYDVKM come from the germline V gene. With 6 bases clipped from V and 3 bases from J, the junction kept 9 bases outside the gene matches. Here the CDR3 reads CASRESPGQGYEQYF. CDR3 DNA sequence: TGTGCCAGCAGAGAATCACCGGGACAGGGCTACGAGCAGTACTTC.

V usage is TRBV6-5 and J usage is TRBJ1-6; weak D call: TRBD1 (6 bases). V was pared by 0 bases and J by 5 bases, with 11 bases between. Germline lookup yields CDR1 MNHEY and CDR2 SVGAGI. The CDR3 covers 16 residues. CDR3 DNA sequence: TGTGCCAGCAGTTACTCTGGGACATCCGATAATTCACCCCTCCACTTT. This sequence encodes CASSYSGTSDNSPLHF.

This clone is a singleton in its sample. The chain uses TRBV6-5 and TRBJ2-1, with D possibly matching TRBD2 (5 bases). Trimming stripped 8 bases from V and 1 base from J, with 12 bases between. Germline loops: CDR1 MNHEY, CDR2 SVGAGI. The CDR3 consists of 14 residues. The chain's CDR3 is CASRGLRSYNEQFF. CDR3 DNA sequence: TGTGCCAGCCGAGGGCTTAGGTCCTACAATGAGCAGTTCTTC.

The genes are TRBV28 and TRBJ2-2; 7 bases are shared with TRBD1. The junction had 6 bases not matched to a gene; V was cut back by 5 bases and J by 3 bases. The germline CDR1 and CDR2 sequences are MDHEN and SYDVKM. CDR3 length: 15 amino acids. CDR3 sequence: CASSGRGKYTGELFF. The DNA of the CDR3 is TGTGCCAGCAGTGGCAGGGGGAAGTACACCGGGGAGCTGTTTTTT.

The rearrangement joins TRBV5-8 to TRBJ2-2; D is unclear. CDR3 length: 14 residues. Germline V lookup: CDR1 SGHTS, CDR2 YDEGEE. V lost 2 bases and J 7 bases, leaving 12 bases between the germline ends. The CDR3 is CASSFGHTDGELFF. The CDR3 coding sequence is TGTGCCAGCAGCTTTGGTCACACAGACGGGGAGCTGTTTTTT.

This chain uses TRBV6-2 or TRBV6-3 with TRBJ2-1; unclear D gene. Trimming took 0 bases from V and 5 from J, leaving 11 bases between them. This CDR3 comprises 15 residues. Germline lookup yields CDR1 MNHEY and CDR2 SVGEGT. The CDR3 loop is CASSYSRLGNNEQFF. In DNA, the CDR3 is TGTGCCAGCAGTTACTCCAGACTCGGCAACAATGAGCAGTTCTTC.

The V call is TRBV7-6, the J call TRBJ2-5, with TRBD1 matching over 7 bases. J gave up 5 bases and V 5 bases, and 8 bases lay outside the gene matches. Germline lookup yields CDR1 SGHVS and CDR2 FNYEAQ. The CDR3 has 14 amino acids. The CDR3 DNA reads TGTGCCAGCAGCCTACGGACACAGGGGGAGACCCAGTACTTC. Protein: CASSLRTQGETQYF.

V gene TRBV6-6 combines with J gene TRBJ1-2; TRBD1 aligns across 8 bases. Germline-derived CDR1 and CDR2 are MNHNY and SVGAGI (reference sequence). The V and J ends lost 7 bases and 7 bases, in that order; junction bases with no gene match: 5. The CDR3 is 12 amino acids. CDR3 nucleotides: TGTGCCAGCACCTCTACAGGGGGTGGCTACACCTTC. It specifies CASTSTGGGYTF.

This clone has only one observation. The J gene is TRBJ2-3, the V gene TRBV19; 7 bases line up with TRBD1. The CDR3 is 17 amino acids. Trimming removed 6 bases from V and 3 bases from J; junction bases left unmatched: 15. Germline V gene lookup returns CDR1 LNHDA and CDR2 SQIVND (reference sequence). CDR3 in amino acids: CASRNFNPGTETDTQYF. CDR3 bases: TGTGCCAGTAGGAACTTTAACCCCGGGACAGAGACAGATACGCAGTATTTT.

The rearrangement uses TRBV24-1 and TRBJ2-2; TRBD2 aligns across 7 bases. This CDR3 contains 14 residues. Losses at the gene ends were 3 bases for V and 8 bases for J; bases not matched to a gene: 5. CDR1 and CDR2 from the germline V gene are KGHDR and SFDVKD. The CDR3 DNA sequence: TGTGCCACCAGTGATCGCGGGGGATGGGGGGAGCTGTTTTTT. Its translation: CATSDRGGWGELFF.